This T cell receptor beta chain was sequenced for a study of T cells in Graves' hyperthyroidism and ophthalmopathy. Looking at the study overall: Before any treatment, at initial diagnosis, peripheral blood was collected.

Amplification of TCR beta CDR3 regions was performed using RNA transcripts as template. An initial round of RT-PCR targeting the TCR CDR3 relied on the HTBI primer set. One entry per CDR3 protein, called by TCRdb with MiXCR from the multiplex PCR reads. The sample contains about 420,000 distinct CDR3 sequences, around 16% of which appear only once. Germline lookup yields CDR1 MGHRA and CDR2 YSYEKL. The CDR3 is 13 amino acids. On this clonotype itself: Sequence at one end of the junction differs from germline and may be a read error.

Material: blood. This TCR was sampled from a woman aged 18-35 years with Graves' hyperthyroidism. The chain links TRBV4-1 to TRBJ1-4; no firm D call. The CDR3 spells CASGQDPEEKLFF. The CDR3 region has the DNA TGCGCCAGCGGCCAAGATCCGGAAGAAAAACTGTTTTTT.